This is a list of T cell receptor beta chains from one sample in a study of cytotoxic CD8 clonotypes in ibrutinib-treated CLL. Measured with immunoSEQ multiplex PCR; TCRdb has only the in-frame clones, and not every one. The data contain around 76,000 clones, around 78% of them seen just once; the ten biggest clones take up more than 30%. Source: PBMCs, taken after 24 months of ibrutinib treatment. Every receptor here comes from a human donor with chronic lymphocytic leukemia. The CDR3 runs from the conserved cysteine through the conserved F or W. The D gene is left open where the match is weak. Not all rows give a size; the values are once, few, many and, for expanded clones, a class.

J | size | V | D | DNA | CDR3
TRBJ2-7 | few | TRBV11-2 | . | TGTGCCAGCAGCTTAAGCGGGTACGAGCAGTACTTC | CASSLSGYEQYF
TRBJ2-5 | once | TRBV7-9 | . | TGTGCCAGCAGCTTAGGCGACAGGATTATTCAAGAGACCCAGTACTTC | CASSLGDRIIQETQYF
TRBJ1-4 | . | TRBV30 | . | TGTGCCTGGAGTCGCTTAGGGTCCACTAATGAAAAACTGTTTTTT | CAWSRLGSTNEKLFF
TRBJ2-1 | . | TRBV19 | . | TGTGCCAGTAGTATGGACCGGAGCTCCTACAATGAGCAGTTCTTC | CASSMDRSSYNEQFF
TRBJ2-5 | . | TRBV19 | TRBD2 | TGTGCCAGTAAACCGGGACTAGTTGGGAAAGAGACCCAGTACTTC | CASKPGLVGKETQYF
TRBJ1-1 | few | TRBV15 | . | TGTGCCACCAGCAGAGGGCAGGGTAGGGGGAACACTGAAGCTTTCTTT | CATSRGQGRGNTEAFF
TRBJ2-1 | . | TRBV6-1 | . | TGTGCCAGCAGCAGGACCACGAATGAGCAGTTCTTC | CASSRTTNEQFF
TRBJ1-1 | . | TRBV27 | . | TGTGCCAGCAGTTTGGGGGGGGCTACACTTGAAGCTTTCTTT | CASSLGGATLEAFF
TRBJ1-6 | . | TRBV6-6 | TRBD1 | TGTGCCAGCAGAGAGGGACAGGGGTCCCTCCACTTT | CASREGQGSLHF
TRBJ1-5 | . | TRBV19 | TRBD1 | TGTGCCAGTAGTCCCCGGGACAGGGGGTCCAATCAGCCCCAGCATTTT | CASSPRDRGSNQPQHF